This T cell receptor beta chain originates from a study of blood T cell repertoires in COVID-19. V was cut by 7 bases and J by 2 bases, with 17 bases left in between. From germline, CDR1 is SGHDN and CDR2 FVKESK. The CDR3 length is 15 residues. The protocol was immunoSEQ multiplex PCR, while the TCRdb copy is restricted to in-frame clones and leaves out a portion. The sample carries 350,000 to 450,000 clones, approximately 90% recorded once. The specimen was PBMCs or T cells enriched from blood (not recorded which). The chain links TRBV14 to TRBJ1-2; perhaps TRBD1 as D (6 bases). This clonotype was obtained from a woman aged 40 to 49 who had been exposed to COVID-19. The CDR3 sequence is CASKPLGGENYGYTF. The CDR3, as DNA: TGTGCCAGCAAACCCTTAGGGGGTGAGAACTATGGCTACACCTTC.